These 17 T cell receptor beta chains share one sample of origin, sequenced in a study of immune evolution from preneoplasia to lung adenocarcinoma. The data were produced by immunoSEQ multiplex PCR, yet TCRdb's version contains in-frame clones alone and is incomplete. This sample has around 4,100 clones, with roughly 89% found just once. Input material: FFPE minimally invasive lung adenocarcinoma tissue. All receptors come from an older donor with lung adenocarcinoma.

This clone was seen just once. This chain links TRBV5-1 with TRBJ1-1; 7 bases are a match to TRBD1. V lost 5 bases to trimming and J lost 5 bases; unmatched junction nucleotides: 0. Germline assignment: CDR1 SGHRS and CDR2 YFSETQ. The CDR3 runs to 11 residues. The DNA of the CDR3 is TGCGCCAGCAGGGGACAGACTGAAGCTTTCTTT. Translating it yields CASRGQTEAFF.

This chain joins TRBV30 and TRBJ2-5; TRBD2 is a possible D gene (6 bases). Looked up from germline, CDR1 is GTSNPN and CDR2 is SVGIG (reference sequence). The V gene lost 1 base and the J gene lost 4 bases, with 16 bases spanning the gap. This CDR3 region has 15 residues. The CDR3 protein is CAWSAIPEEGETQYF. The DNA of the CDR3 is TGTGCCTGGAGTGCCATACCGGAGGAGGGAGAGACCCAGTACTTC.

The chain couples TRBV5-1 to TRBJ1-1; 11 nucleotides align to TRBD1. Germline V lookup: CDR1 SGHRS, CDR2 YFSETQ. The CDR3 contains 16 residues. V shed 4 bases, J shed 5 bases, and the junction held 10 bases outside the gene matches. The CDR3 nucleotides read TGCGCCAGCAGCCCGAGGACAGGGGGCGCGGGGACTGAAGCTTTCTTT. Translating it yields CASSPRTGGAGTEAFF.

The rearrangement uses TRBV30 and TRBJ2-7; 7 positions match TRBD2. The V and J ends lost 2 bases and 4 bases, in that order; junction bases with no gene match: 8. This CDR3 region has 14 residues. CDR1 and CDR2 (germline): GTSNPN, SVGIG (reference sequence). The CDR3 spells CAWSTGSGLYEQYF. The CDR3 DNA is TGTGCCTGGAGTACAGGTAGCGGGTTATACGAGCAGTACTTC.

This chain links TRBV5-1 with TRBJ2-3; 11 nucleotides line up with TRBD2. The germline CDR1 and CDR2 sequences are SGHRS and YFSETQ. V trimming: 7 bases; J trimming: 2 bases; junction bases outside the gene matches: 6. The CDR3 covers 15 residues. DNA for the CDR3: TGCGCCAGCTACATAGCGGGAGGGAACACAGATACGCAGTATTTT. This codes for CASYIAGGNTDTQYF.

This clone was found once. The J gene is TRBJ2-3, the V gene TRBV7-9; D uncertain. Trimming left V 2 bases short and J 0 bases short, with 6 bases between. Germline V gene lookup returns CDR1 SEHNR and CDR2 FQNEAQ (reference sequence). The CDR3 extends over 14 amino acids. The CDR3 protein is CASSLPTSTDTQYF. In DNA, the CDR3 is TGTGCCAGCAGCTTACCAACTAGCACAGATACGCAGTATTTT.

The chain joins TRBV20-1 to TRBJ2-3; a weak D match, TRBD1 (5 bases). Germline-derived CDR1 and CDR2 are DFQATT and SNEGSKA (reference sequence). The CDR3 runs 11 residues. V gave up 4 bases and J gave up 5 bases, with 7 bases separating them. The CDR3 protein is CSATGLDTQYF. The CDR3 region has the DNA TGCAGTGCTACAGGGTTAGATACGCAGTATTTT.

The gene calls are TRBV2 and TRBJ1-1; weak D call: TRBD1 (5 bases). The CDR3 is 13 residues long. The germline V gene encodes CDR1 SNHLY and CDR2 FYNNEI. Trimming removed 8 bases at V and 3 bases at J, with 13 bases between. The chain's CDR3 is CASDKDSYTEAFF. The DNA of the CDR3 is TGTGCCAGCGATAAAGACAGCTACACTGAAGCTTTCTTT.

J is TRBJ2-1 and V is TRBV7-9; 10 nucleotides agree with TRBD1. Looked up from germline, CDR1 is SEHNR and CDR2 is FQNEAQ (reference sequence). V lost 5 bases to trimming and J lost 3 bases; unmatched junction nucleotides: 4. The CDR3 consists of 15 residues. The CDR3 nucleotides are TGTGCCAGCAGCCCGGACAGGGGGTACTACAATGAGCAGTTCTTC. It specifies CASSPDRGYYNEQFF.

J is TRBJ2-7 and V is TRBV6-1; unclear D gene. V was cut by 7 bases and J by 6 bases, with 19 bases left in between. The CDR3 runs 14 residues. The germline CDR1 and CDR2 sequences are MNHNS and SASEGT. The CDR3 sequence is CASTPTPSTFEQYF. The CDR3 region has the DNA TGTGCCAGCACTCCTACCCCGAGTACTTTCGAGCAGTACTTC.

This clone occurred a few times. The rearrangement links TRBV21-1 to TRBJ2-5; TRBD2 is the table's D call and was not checked against the DNA. TRBV21-1 is noted as a pseudogene. CDR3 length equals 17 residues. CDR3 residues: CASSTRNGASGRETQYF. The CDR3 DNA follows: TGTGCCAGCAGTACCCGAAATGGGGCTAGCGGGAGGGAGACCCAGTACTTC.

The chain couples TRBV6-4 to TRBJ2-1; 10 bases match TRBD2. Germline trimming cut 4 bases from V and 8 bases from J; bases unmatched to any gene: 5. The CDR3 runs 14 residues. Germline V CDR1 and CDR2: MRHNA, SNTAGT. The chain's CDR3 is CASSVGAGGDEQFF. CDR3 DNA: TGTGCCAGCAGTGTTGGAGCGGGAGGGGATGAGCAGTTCTTC.

The V and J genes are TRBV10-2 and TRBJ2-1; TRBD2 matches 9 bases. The CDR3 covers 16 residues. Germline V CDR1 and CDR2: WSHSY, SAAADI. The V segment lost 5 bases and the J segment 0 bases; nucleotides outside the gene matches: 5. The CDR3 is CASSLAGSGSYNEQFF. For the CDR3, the DNA is TGCGCCAGCAGTCTAGCGGGATCGGGCTCCTACAATGAGCAGTTCTTC.

The J gene is TRBJ2-2, the V gene TRBV10-3; D remains unclear. CDR1 is ENHRY, CDR2 SYGVKD, per germline. CDR3 size: 12 residues. V was clipped by 6 bases and J by 4 bases, with 6 bases between them. The CDR3 DNA sequence: TGTGCCATCAGAACAAGCACCGGGGAGCTGTTTTTT. As protein: CAIRTSTGELFF.

This clone has only one observation. The rearrangement links TRBV11-2 to TRBJ2-7; D gene ambiguous. The germline V gene encodes CDR1 SGHAT and CDR2 FQNNGV. The V and J ends lost 1 base and 2 bases respectively, with 12 bases between them. The CDR3 consists of 15 residues. The CDR3 loop is CASSLGGAQTYEQYF. The CDR3, as DNA: TGTGCCAGCAGCTTAGGTGGAGCCCAGACCTACGAGCAGTACTTC.

The genes are TRBV7-9 and TRBJ2-1; 9 bases are a match to TRBD2. Germline-derived CDR1 and CDR2 are SEHNR and FQNEAQ (reference sequence). The ends lost 5 bases at V and 0 bases at J; junction bases unmatched: 5. This CDR3 has 16 amino acids. The CDR3 region has the DNA TGTGCCAGCAGCAGAATTAGCGGGAGCTCCTACAATGAGCAGTTCTTC. This sequence encodes CASSRISGSSYNEQFF.

This clone was seen only a few times. For the CDR3, the DNA is TGTGCCACCAGCAGCGGGAGAGTAAGGGGATTAACAGATACGCAGTATTTT. It translates to CATSSGRVRGLTDTQYF. The gene calls are TRBV15 and TRBJ2-3; possibly TRBD2 for D (6 bases). The CDR3 contains 17 residues. V lost 3 bases to trimming and J lost 3 bases, with 19 bases between them. Germline lookup yields CDR1 LNHNV and CDR2 YYDKDF (reference sequence).